The rows below give T cell receptor beta chains drawn from one sample of a study of blood T cell repertoires in COVID-19. Assay: immunoSEQ multiplex PCR; the TCRdb copy retains only in-frame clones and omits some. Seen here are about 77,000 clones, approximately 88% observed once, and the top ten hold 6% to 7.5%. Sequencing used peripheral blood. Receptors originate from a woman of 80 years or more with acute or convalescent COVID-19. Both conserved end residues are part of each CDR3. A D gene is named only where the DNA matches it firmly. The size of a clone is reported for some rows only, either as once, few or many, or as a class for expanded clones.

D | J | size | V | DNA | CDR3
TRBD1 | TRBJ1-1 | . | TRBV4-1 | TGCGCCAGCAGCCGAGGGGACAGGGTTACTGAAGCTTTCTTT | CASSRGDRVTEAFF
. | TRBJ2-2 | . | TRBV3-1/TRBV3-2 | TGTGCCAGCAGCCCCCTTGGAGGGCCGAACACCGGGGAGCTGTTTTTT | CASSPLGGPNTGELFF
. | TRBJ1-6 | . | TRBV4-3 | TGCGCCAGCAGCCAAGGGAGCTCCTATAATTCACCCCTCCACTTT | CASSQGSSYNSPLHF
. | TRBJ1-2 | . | TRBV25-1 | TGTGCCAGCAGTCTTTACGGACTTGGGGGCTACACCTTC | CASSLYGLGGYTF
TRBD1 | TRBJ2-5 | . | TRBV19 | TGTGCCAGTAGGAGACAGGGGGCGGGAGAGACCCAGTACTTC | CASRRQGAGETQYF
TRBD1 | TRBJ1-6 | . | TRBV9 | TGTGCCAGCAGCCCGGGACAGGGATATAATTCACCCCTCCACTTT | CASSPGQGYNSPLHF
. | TRBJ2-7 | . | TRBV11-2 | TGTGCCAGCAGCTTAGATAACCGGAGAGCCACCTACGAGCAGTACTTC | CASSLDNRRATYEQYF
TRBD1 | TRBJ1-5 | . | TRBV18 | TGTGCCAGCTCACCAGGGACAGGGGAGAGGTTAAGTCGTCAGCCCCAGCATTTT | CASSPGTGERLSRQPQHF
TRBD1 | TRBJ1-2 | . | TRBV18 | TGTGCCAGCTCACAACTTCACGGGGACAGGGGGCTCGGCTACACCTTC | CASSQLHGDRGLGYTF
TRBD1 | TRBJ1-1 | . | TRBV5-4 | TGTGCCAGCAGCTTGAGTCGGGGACAGGTCGGCACTGAAGCTTTCTTT | CASSLSRGQVGTEAFF
TRBD2 | TRBJ2-1 | . | TRBV7-9 | TGTGCCAGCAGCCCCCTTAGCGGGGTTTTCTTCAATGAGCAGTTCTTC | CASSPLSGVFFNEQFF
TRBD2 | TRBJ2-5 | . | TRBV6-5 | TGTGCCAGCAGTAGGGCGGGAGGTTTTGGAGAGACCCAGTACTTC | CASSRAGGFGETQYF
TRBD2 | TRBJ2-7 | . | TRBV19 | TGTGCCAGTAGTCCCCCCGGGGGGGTGCGCGAGCAGTACTTC | CASSPPGGVREQYF
TRBD1 | TRBJ1-1 | . | TRBV20-1 | TGCAGTGCTAGGGGACAGAATGAAGCTTTCTTT | CSARGQNEAFF
TRBD1 | TRBJ1-4 | few | TRBV6-5 | TGTGCCAGCAGATCGGGACAGGCTGGTGAAAAACTGTTTTTT | CASRSGQAGEKLFF
. | TRBJ2-5 | once | TRBV5-4 | TGTGCCAGCAGCTTGGGAGGAGGAGAGACCCAGTACTTC | CASSLGGGETQYF
. | TRBJ1-2 | . | TRBV11-3 | TGTGCCAGCAGCTTGAAAACTACTAACTATGGCTACACCTTC | CASSLKTTNYGYTF
. | TRBJ1-4 | . | TRBV3-1/TRBV3-2 | TGTGCCAGCAGCCAAGGACGGGTCGGGTATAATGAAAAACTGTTTTTT | CASSQGRVGYNEKLFF
. | TRBJ2-1 | . | TRBV30 | TGTGCCTGGAGTGTACGTAGCGGTTATTACAATGAGCAGTTCTTC | CAWSVRSGYYNEQFF
. | TRBJ1-1 | . | TRBV9 | TGTGCCAGCAGCGGTCTGACAGGGAACACTGAAGCTTTCTTT | CASSGLTGNTEAFF
. | TRBJ2-7 | . | TRBV27 | TGTGCCAGCAAGGGGGTCTACTCCTACGAGCAGTACTTC | CASKGVYSYEQYF
TRBD2 | TRBJ2-5 | . | TRBV4-2 | TGTGCCAGCAGCCAAGATCTGGATGCGGGGGTCGTAGAGACCCAGTACTTC | CASSQDLDAGVVETQYF
. | TRBJ1-2 | . | TRBV3-1/TRBV3-2 | TGTGCCAGCAGCTCCCAAGGAGGGGGGGATGGCTACACCTTC | CASSSQGGGDGYTF
. | TRBJ1-1 | . | TRBV5-1 | TGCGCCAGCAGCTCGATGAGTGGAGGGCGGTCTGAAGCTTTCTTT | CASSSMSGGRSEAFF
TRBD1 | TRBJ2-7 | . | TRBV6-5 | TGTGCCAGCAGCCCCGGTTCGACAGGGCTAGAGCAGTACTTC | CASSPGSTGLEQYF
TRBD2 | TRBJ2-7 | . | TRBV14 | TGTGCCAGCAGCACGGGACTAGCGGGACGCTACGAGCAGTACTTC | CASSTGLAGRYEQYF
TRBD1 | TRBJ2-3 | . | TRBV6-6 | TGTGCCAGCATCCCCTCCTACCGGGACAGAGAAGATACGCAGTATTTT | CASIPSYRDREDTQYF
. | TRBJ1-1 | . | TRBV5-1 | TGCGCCAGCAGCTTGGCCAGGGTAGGGGCTAACACTGAAGCTTTCTTT | CASSLARVGANTEAFF
. | TRBJ1-2 | . | TRBV19 | TGTGCCAGTAGTATAGGGGCCAGTTCTTCGAACTATGGCTACACCTTC | CASSIGASSSNYGYTF
. | TRBJ2-6 | . | TRBV5-4 | TGTGCCAGCAGCCAGAAGAAAGATTCTGGGGCCAACGTCCTGACTTTC | CASSQKKDSGANVLTF
TRBD1 | TRBJ1-6 | . | TRBV25-1 | TGTGCCAGCAGTGAAGACAGGGGGGGATCACCCCTCCACTTT | CASSEDRGGSPLHF
TRBD1 | TRBJ1-6 | . | TRBV7-9 | TGTGCCAGCAGCTTGGACAGGGATATGTCACCCCTCCACTTT | CASSLDRDMSPLHF
TRBD1 | TRBJ2-5 | . | TRBV5-6 | TGTGCCAGCAGCTATCAGGGGGTAGTAGCCGAGACCCAGTACTTC | CASSYQGVVAETQYF
. | TRBJ1-2 | . | TRBV18 | TGTGCCAGCTCAGGAGGGACCACTAACTATGGCTACACCTTC | CASSGGTTNYGYTF
. | TRBJ1-3 | . | TRBV19 | TGTGCCAGTAACCGACAGTTTTCTGGAAACACCATATATTTT | CASNRQFSGNTIYF
TRBD1 | TRBJ2-5 | . | TRBV11-2 | TGTGCCAGCAGCTCCGGACAGGCAGAGACCCAGTACTTC | CASSSGQAETQYF
. | TRBJ1-1 | . | TRBV19 | TGTGCCAGTAGTGTACAGGGTGGAGACACTGAAGCTTTCTTT | CASSVQGGDTEAFF
. | TRBJ2-3 | . | TRBV5-1 | TGCGCCAGCAGCTTGGCACAGACATCTAGCACAGATACGCAGTATTTT | CASSLAQTSSTDTQYF